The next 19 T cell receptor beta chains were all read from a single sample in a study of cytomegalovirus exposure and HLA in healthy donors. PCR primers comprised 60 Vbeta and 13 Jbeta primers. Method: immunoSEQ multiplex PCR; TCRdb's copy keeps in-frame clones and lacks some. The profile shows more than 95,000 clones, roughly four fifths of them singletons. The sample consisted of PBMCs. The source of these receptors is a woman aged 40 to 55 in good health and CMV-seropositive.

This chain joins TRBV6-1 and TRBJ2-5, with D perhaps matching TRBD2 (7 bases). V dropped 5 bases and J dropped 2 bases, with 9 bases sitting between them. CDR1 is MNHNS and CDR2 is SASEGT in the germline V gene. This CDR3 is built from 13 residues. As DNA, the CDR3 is TGTGCCAGCAGTAGCGGGACACAAGAGACCCAGTACTTC. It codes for CASSSGTQETQYF.

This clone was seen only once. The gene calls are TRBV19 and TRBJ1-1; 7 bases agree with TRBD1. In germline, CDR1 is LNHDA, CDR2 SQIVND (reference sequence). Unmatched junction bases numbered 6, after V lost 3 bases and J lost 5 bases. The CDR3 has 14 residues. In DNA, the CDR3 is TGTGCCAGTAGTATGATCCCAGGGGGAACTGAAGCTTTCTTT. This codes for CASSMIPGGTEAFF.

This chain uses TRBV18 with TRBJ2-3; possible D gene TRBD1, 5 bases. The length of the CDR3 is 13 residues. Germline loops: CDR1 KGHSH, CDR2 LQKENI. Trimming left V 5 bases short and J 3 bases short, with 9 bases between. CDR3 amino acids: CASSAGPTDTQYF. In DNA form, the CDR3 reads TGTGCCAGCTCAGCAGGGCCGACAGATACGCAGTATTTT.

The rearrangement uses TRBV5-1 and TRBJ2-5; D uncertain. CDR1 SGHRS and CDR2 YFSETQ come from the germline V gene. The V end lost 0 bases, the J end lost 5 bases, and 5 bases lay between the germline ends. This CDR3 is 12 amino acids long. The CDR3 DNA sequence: TGCGCCAGCAGCTTGGCTCTGGAGACCCAGTACTTC. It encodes CASSLALETQYF. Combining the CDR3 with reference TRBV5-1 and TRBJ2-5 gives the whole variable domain KAGVTQTPRYLIKTRGQQVTLSCSPISGHRSVSWYQQTPGQGLQFLFEYFSETQRNKGNFPGRFSGRQFSNSRSEMNVSTLELGDSALYLCASSLALETQYFGPGTRLLVL.

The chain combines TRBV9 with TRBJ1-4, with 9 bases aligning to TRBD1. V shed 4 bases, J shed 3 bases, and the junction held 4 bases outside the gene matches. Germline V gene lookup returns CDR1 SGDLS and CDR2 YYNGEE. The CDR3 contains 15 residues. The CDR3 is CASSLQGASNEKLFF. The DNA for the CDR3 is TGTGCCAGCAGCCTACAGGGGGCGTCTAATGAAAAACTGTTTTTT.

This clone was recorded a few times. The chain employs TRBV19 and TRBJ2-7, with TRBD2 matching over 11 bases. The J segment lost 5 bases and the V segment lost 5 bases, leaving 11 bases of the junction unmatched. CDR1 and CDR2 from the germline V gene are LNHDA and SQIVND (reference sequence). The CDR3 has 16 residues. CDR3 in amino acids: CASSEVAGGPGDEQYF. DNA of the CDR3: TGTGCCAGTAGTGAAGTAGCGGGAGGGCCAGGAGACGAGCAGTACTTC.

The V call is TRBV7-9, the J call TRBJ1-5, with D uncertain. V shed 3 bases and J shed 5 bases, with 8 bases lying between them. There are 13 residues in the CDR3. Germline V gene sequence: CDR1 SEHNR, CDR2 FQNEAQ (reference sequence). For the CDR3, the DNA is TGTGCCAGCAGCTTTGGGCAGGATCAGCCCCAGCATTTT. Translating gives CASSFGQDQPQHF. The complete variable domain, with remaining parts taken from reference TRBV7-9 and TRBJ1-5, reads DTGVSQNPRHKITKRGQNVTFRCDPISEHNRLYWYRQTLGQGPEFLTYFQNEAQLEKSRLLSDRFSAERPKGSFSTLEIQRTEQGDSAMYLCASSFGQDQPQHFGDGTRLSIL.

This chain's CDR3 is CASSHRLGNEQFF. The CDR3 DNA sequence: TGTGCCAGCAGCCACAGACTAGGTAATGAGCAGTTCTTC. V usage is TRBV5-5 and J usage is TRBJ2-1; D might be TRBD2 (6 bases). CDR3 length: 13 residues. Trimming took off 4 bases at V and 7 bases at J, with 12 bases between the two ends. Germline V CDR1 and CDR2: SGHKS, YYEKEE (reference sequence).

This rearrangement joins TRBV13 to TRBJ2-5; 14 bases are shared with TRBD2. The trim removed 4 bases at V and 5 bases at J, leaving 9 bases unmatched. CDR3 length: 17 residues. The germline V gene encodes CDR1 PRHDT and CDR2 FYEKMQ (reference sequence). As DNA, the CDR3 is TGTGCCAGCAGCTGGGGACTAGCGGGAGCGGTTTTGGAGACCCAGTACTTC. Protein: CASSWGLAGAVLETQYF. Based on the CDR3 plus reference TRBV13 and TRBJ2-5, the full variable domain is AAGVIQSPRHLIKEKRETATLKCYPIPRHDTVYWYQQGPGQDPQFLISFYEKMQSDKGSIPDRFSAQQFSDYHSELNMSSLELGDSALYFCASSWGLAGAVLETQYFGPGTRLLVL.

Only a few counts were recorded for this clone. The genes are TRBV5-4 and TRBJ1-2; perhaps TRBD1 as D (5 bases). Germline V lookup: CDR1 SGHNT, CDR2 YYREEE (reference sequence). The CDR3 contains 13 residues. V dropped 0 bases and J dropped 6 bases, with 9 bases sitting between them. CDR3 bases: TGTGCCAGCAGCTTGGGCAGGGTCGATGGCTACACCTTC. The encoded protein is CASSLGRVDGYTF. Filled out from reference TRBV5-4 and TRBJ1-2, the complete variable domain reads ETGVTQSPTHLIKTRGQQVTLRCSSQSGHNTVSWYQQALGQGPQFIFQYYREEENGRGNFPPRFSGLQFPNYSSELNVNALELDDSALYLCASSLGRVDGYTFGSGTRLTVV.

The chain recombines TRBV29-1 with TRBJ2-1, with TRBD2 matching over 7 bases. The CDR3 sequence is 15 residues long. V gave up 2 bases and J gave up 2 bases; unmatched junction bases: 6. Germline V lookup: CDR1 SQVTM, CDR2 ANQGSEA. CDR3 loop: CSVERAGSTYNEQFF. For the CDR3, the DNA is TGCAGCGTTGAACGAGCGGGAAGTACCTACAATGAGCAGTTCTTC.

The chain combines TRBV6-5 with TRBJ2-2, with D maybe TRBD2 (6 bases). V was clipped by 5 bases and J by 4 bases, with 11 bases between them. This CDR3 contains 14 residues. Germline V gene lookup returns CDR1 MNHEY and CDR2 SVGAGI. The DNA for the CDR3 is TGTGCCAGCAGTCAAATCGGGAGCACCGGGGAGCTGTTTTTT. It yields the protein CASSQIGSTGELFF.

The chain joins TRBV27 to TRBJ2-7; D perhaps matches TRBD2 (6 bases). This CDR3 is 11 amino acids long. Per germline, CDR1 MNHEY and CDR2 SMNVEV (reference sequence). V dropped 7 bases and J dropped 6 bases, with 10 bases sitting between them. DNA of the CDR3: TGTGCCAGCACCGGAGGGTTCGAGCAGTACTTC. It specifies CASTGGFEQYF.

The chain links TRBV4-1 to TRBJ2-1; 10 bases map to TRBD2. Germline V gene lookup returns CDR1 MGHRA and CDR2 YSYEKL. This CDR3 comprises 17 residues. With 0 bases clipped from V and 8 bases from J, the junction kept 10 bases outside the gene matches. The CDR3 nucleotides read TGCGCCAGCAGCCAAGATCGGTCTAGCGGGAGTATGGATGAGCAGTTCTTC. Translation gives CASSQDRSSGSMDEQFF.

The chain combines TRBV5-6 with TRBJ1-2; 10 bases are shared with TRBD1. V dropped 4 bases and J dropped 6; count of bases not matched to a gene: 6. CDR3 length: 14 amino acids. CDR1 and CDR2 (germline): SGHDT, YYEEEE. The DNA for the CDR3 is TGTGCCAGCAGCATGACAGGGGGCGCGGATGGCTACACCTTC. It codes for CASSMTGGADGYTF.

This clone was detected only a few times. The CDR3 region is CASSFRTGRNTEAFF. The DNA of the CDR3 is TGTGCCAGCAGCTTTCGGACAGGGAGAAACACTGAAGCTTTCTTT. V usage is TRBV7-2 and J usage is TRBJ1-1, with 8 bases that match TRBD1. The CDR3 extends over 15 amino acids. Unmatched junction bases numbered 5, after V lost 3 bases and J lost 2 bases. In germline, CDR1 is SGHTA, CDR2 FQGNSA.

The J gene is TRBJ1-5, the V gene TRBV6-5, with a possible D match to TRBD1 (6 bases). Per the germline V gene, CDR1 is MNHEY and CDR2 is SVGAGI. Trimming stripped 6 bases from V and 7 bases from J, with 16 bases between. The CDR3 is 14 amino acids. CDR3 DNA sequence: TGTGCCAGCAGGGGGGGAGGGGGGTTCCAGCCCCAGCATTTT. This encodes CASRGGGGFQPQHF.

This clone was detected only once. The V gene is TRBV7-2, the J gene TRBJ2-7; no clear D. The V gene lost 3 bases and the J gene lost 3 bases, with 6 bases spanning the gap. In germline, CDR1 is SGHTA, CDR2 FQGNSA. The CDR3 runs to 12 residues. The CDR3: CASSFTGYEQYF. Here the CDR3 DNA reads TGTGCCAGCAGCTTCACGGGCTACGAGCAGTACTTC.

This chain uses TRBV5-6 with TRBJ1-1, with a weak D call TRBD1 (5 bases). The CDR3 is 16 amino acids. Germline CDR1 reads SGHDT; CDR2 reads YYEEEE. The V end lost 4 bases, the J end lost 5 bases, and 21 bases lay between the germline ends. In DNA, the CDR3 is TGTGCCAGCAGCCCTCGGGACGTGTCAGCGGGTACTGAAGCTTTCTTT. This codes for CASSPRDVSAGTEAFF.